The rows below give T cell receptor beta chains drawn from one sample of a study of regulatory T cells in long-lasting Graves disease. MiXCR was run by TCRdb on the multiplex PCR reads, yielding one entry per CDR3 protein. The profile shows about 470,000 distinct CDR3 sequences, 15% of them singletons. Separately, the same data were catalogued under a study of T cells in Graves' hyperthyroidism and ophthalmopathy.

Here the sequenced sample was peripheral blood mononuclear cells (PBMCs), taken at new diagnosis, from a patient treated with antithyroid drugs. The receptors originated from a woman in her thirties with Graves disease. CDR3s include the opening cysteine and the closing phenylalanine or tryptophan. D genes are given only for firm matches. Part of the rows lack a size; the others show once, few, many or a class for expanded clones.

>TRBJ2-2|few|TRBV28|TRBD2
CASSLFWTPQAGASTGELFF
TGTGCCAGCAGTTTATTTTGGACACCCCAAGCGGGAGCCAGCACCGGGGAGCTGTTTTTT
>TRBJ2-5|NA|TRBV7-2|TRBD1
CASSNGQGGTQYF
TGTGCCAGCAGCAACGGACAGGGGGGGACCCAGTACTTC
>TRBJ1-4|many|TRBV2|NA
CASSEAEQGGQEHEKLFF
TGTGCCAGCAGTGAAGCCGAACAGGGTGGCCAAGAGCATGAAAAACTGTTTTTT
>TRBJ1-3|many|TRBV12-3/TRBV12-4|NA
CASSFPVVSGNTIYF
TGTGCCAGCAGTTTCCCCGTGGTTAGCGGAAACACCATATATTTT
>TRBJ2-7|many|TRBV7-6|TRBD1
CASSSPGQPYEQYF
TGTGCCAGCAGCTCTCCGGGACAGCCATACGAGCAGTACTTC
>TRBJ1-4|many|TRBV7-8|NA
CASSPSWQVGKLFF
TGTGCCAGCAGCCCCTCTTGGCAAGTGGGAAAACTGTTTTTT
>TRBJ2-5|many|TRBV25-1|NA
CASSAGPLVAQYF
TGTGCCAGCAGTGCAGGACCCCTCGTGGCCCAGTACTTC
>TRBJ2-7|many|TRBV7-2|NA
CASSLVGAHSYEQYF
TGTGCCAGCAGCTTAGTCGGCGCCCACTCCTACGAGCAGTACTTC
>TRBJ2-7|NA|TRBV12-3/TRBV12-4|NA
CASSHGWEQYF
TGTGCCAGCAGTCATGGGTGGGAGCAGTACTTC
>TRBJ2-7|NA|TRBV7-9|TRBD1
CASSFAGGIGEQYF
TGTGCCAGCAGCTTCGCAGGGGGAATTGGCGAGCAGTACTTC
>TRBJ1-4|NA|TRBV25-1|NA
CASSEGRWGATNEKLFF
TGTGCCAGCAGTGAAGGGAGATGGGGAGCAACTAATGAAAAACTGTTTTTT
>TRBJ2-1|few|TRBV5-1|TRBD2
CASFDLTGTSGTPVVDEQFF
TGCGCCAGCTTCGACCTAACCGGGACTAGCGGGACACCTGTCGTGGATGAGCAGTTCTTC
>TRBJ1-2|many|TRBV10-3|NA
CAISEIEALGYTF
TGTGCCATCAGTGAAATTGAGGCTCTGGGCTACACCTTC
>TRBJ2-1|many|TRBV24-1|NA
CATSDSRTEQFF
TGTGCCACCAGTGATTCGCGGACAGAGCAGTTCTTC
>TRBJ2-7|NA|TRBV20-1|TRBD2
CSAISDGAGVDEQYF
TGCAGTGCTATCTCCGACGGGGCGGGAGTGGATGAGCAGTACTTC